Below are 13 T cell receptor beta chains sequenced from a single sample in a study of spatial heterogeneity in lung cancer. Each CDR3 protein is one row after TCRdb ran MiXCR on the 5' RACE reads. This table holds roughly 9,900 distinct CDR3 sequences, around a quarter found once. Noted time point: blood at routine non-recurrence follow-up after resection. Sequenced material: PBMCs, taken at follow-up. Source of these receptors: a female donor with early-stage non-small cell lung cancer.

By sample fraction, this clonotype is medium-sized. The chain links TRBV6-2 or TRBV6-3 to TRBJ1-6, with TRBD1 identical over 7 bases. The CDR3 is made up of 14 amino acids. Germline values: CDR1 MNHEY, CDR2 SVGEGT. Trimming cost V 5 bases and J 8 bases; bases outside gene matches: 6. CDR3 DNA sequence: TGTGCCAGCAGTCCTGACAGGGCCTATTCACCCCTCCACTTT. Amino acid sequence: CASSPDRAYSPLHF.

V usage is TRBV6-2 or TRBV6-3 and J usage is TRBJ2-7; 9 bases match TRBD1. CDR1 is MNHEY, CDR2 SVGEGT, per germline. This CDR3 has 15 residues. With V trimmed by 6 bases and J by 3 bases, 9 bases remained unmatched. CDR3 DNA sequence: TGTGCCAGCAGACTACCGGGACAGGGAGGCTACGAGCAGTACTTC. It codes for CASRLPGQGGYEQYF.

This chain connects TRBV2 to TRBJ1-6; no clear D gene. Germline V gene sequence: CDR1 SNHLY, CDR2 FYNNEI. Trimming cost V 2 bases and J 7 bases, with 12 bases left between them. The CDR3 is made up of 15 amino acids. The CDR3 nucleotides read TGTGCCAGCAGTGAAATACCAGTAAAGAATTCACCCCTCCACTTT. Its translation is CASSEIPVKNSPLHF.

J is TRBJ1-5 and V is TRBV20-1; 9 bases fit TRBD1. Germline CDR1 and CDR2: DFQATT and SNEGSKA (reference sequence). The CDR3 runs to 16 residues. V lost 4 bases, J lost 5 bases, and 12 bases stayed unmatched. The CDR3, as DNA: TGCAGTGCTAAACCTCCCGGGACAGGGTTCCATCAGCCCCAGCATTTT. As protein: CSAKPPGTGFHQPQHF.

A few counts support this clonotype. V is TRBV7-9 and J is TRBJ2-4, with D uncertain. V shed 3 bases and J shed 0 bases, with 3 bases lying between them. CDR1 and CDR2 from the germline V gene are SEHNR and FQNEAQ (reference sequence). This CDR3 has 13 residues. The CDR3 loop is CASSFAAKNIQYF. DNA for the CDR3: TGTGCCAGCAGCTTTGCAGCCAAAAACATTCAGTACTTC.

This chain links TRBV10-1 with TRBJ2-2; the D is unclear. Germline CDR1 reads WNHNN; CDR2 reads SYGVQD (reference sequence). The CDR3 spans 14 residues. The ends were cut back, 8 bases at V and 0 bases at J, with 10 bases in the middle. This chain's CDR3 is CASDDIPNTGELFF. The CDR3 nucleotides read TGCGCCAGCGATGACATCCCGAACACCGGGGAGCTGTTTTTT.

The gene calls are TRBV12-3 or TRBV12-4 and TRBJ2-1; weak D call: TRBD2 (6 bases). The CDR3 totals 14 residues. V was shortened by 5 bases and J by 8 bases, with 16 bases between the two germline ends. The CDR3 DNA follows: TGTGCCAGCAGTCTAAACCCCCGGGACTATGAGCAGTTCTTC. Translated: CASSLNPRDYEQFF.

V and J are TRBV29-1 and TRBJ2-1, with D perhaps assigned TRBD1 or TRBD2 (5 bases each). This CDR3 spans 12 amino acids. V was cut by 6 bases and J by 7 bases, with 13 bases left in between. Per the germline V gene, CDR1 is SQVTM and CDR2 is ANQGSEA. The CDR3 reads CSVAVGENEQFF. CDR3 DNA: TGCAGCGTCGCGGTGGGGGAAAATGAGCAGTTCTTC.

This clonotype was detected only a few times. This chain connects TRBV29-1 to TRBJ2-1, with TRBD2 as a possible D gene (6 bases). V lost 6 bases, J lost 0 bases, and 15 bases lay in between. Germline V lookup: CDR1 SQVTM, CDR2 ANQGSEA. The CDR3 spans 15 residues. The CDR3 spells CSVGPGTYSYNEQFF. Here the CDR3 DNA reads TGCAGCGTCGGTCCCGGGACTTACTCCTACAATGAGCAGTTCTTC.

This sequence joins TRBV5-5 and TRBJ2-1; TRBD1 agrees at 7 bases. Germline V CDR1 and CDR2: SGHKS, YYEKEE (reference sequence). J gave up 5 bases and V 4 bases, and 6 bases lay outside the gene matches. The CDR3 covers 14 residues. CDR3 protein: CASSRQGGDNEQFF. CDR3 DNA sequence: TGTGCCAGCAGCCGACAGGGCGGCGACAATGAGCAGTTCTTC. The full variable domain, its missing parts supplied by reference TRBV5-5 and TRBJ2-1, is DAGVTQSPTHLIKTRGQQVTLRCSPISGHKSVSWYQQVLGQGPQFIFQYYEKEERGRGNFPDRFSARQFPNYSSELNVNALLLGDSALYLCASSRQGGDNEQFFGPGTRLTVL.

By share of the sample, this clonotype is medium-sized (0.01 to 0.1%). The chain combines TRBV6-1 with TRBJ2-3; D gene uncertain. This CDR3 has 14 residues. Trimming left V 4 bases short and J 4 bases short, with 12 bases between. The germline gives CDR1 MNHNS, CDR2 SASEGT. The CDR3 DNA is TGTGCCAGCAGTGCGACCCAAGGCGCAGATACGCAGTATTTT. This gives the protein CASSATQGADTQYF.

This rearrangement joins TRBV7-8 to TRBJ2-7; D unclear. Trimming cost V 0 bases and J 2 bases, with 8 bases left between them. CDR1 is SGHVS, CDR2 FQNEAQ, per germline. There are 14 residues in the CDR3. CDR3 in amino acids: CASSLAQRAYEQYF. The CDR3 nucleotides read TGTGCCAGCAGCTTAGCCCAGAGAGCCTACGAGCAGTACTTC.

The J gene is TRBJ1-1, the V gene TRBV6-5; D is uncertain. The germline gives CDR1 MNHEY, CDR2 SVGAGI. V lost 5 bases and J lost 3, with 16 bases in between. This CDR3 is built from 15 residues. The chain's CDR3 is CASSPDWGSDTEAFF. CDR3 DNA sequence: TGTGCCAGCAGTCCAGATTGGGGAAGCGACACTGAAGCTTTCTTT.